Listed here are 28 T cell receptor beta chains from one sample, sequenced in a study of cytomegalovirus exposure and HLA in healthy donors. Primers included in the PCR were 60 Vbeta and 13 Jbeta primers. The protocol was immunoSEQ multiplex PCR, while the TCRdb copy is restricted to in-frame clones and leaves out a portion. This sample has 140,000 or so clones, with 66% found just once. Sequencing used PBMCs. The receptor source for this set is a woman in her sixties in good health and CMV-seronegative.

The V call is TRBV7-2, the J call TRBJ1-2; 9 nucleotides agree with TRBD1. The length of the CDR3 is 14 residues. V shed 3 bases, J shed 5 bases, and the junction held 4 bases outside the gene matches. The germline CDR1 and CDR2 sequences are SGHTA and FQGNSA. CDR3 in amino acids: CASSLPDRGYGYTF. In nucleotides, the CDR3 is TGTGCCAGCAGCTTGCCCGACAGGGGGTATGGCTACACCTTC.

CDR3 bases: TGTGCCATCAGCCCTATTAGCGGAAAGGATACGCAGTATTTT. Translated: CAISPISGKDTQYF. The chain links TRBV10-3 to TRBJ2-3; tentatively, D is TRBD2 (6 bases). Germline assignment: CDR1 ENHRY and CDR2 SYGVKD. This CDR3 has 14 residues. The ends were cut back, 6 bases at V and 6 bases at J, with 16 bases in the middle.

The chain carries TRBV9 and TRBJ2-3, with D perhaps matching TRBD2 (7 bases). The CDR3 sequence is 14 residues long. Between the trimmed V and J ends, which lost 4 bases and 10 bases, there was a span of 19 bases. The germline V gene encodes CDR1 SGDLS and CDR2 YYNGEE. The CDR3 region is CASSLSGGLEAQYF. The CDR3 DNA reads as TGTGCCAGCAGCCTCTCGGGGGGCCTGGAAGCGCAGTATTTT. Full variable domain (rest looked up from reference TRBV9 and TRBJ2-3): DSGVTQTPKHLITATGQRVTLRCSPRSGDLSVYWYQQSLDQGLQFLIQYYNGEERAKGNILERFSAQQFPDLHSELNLSSLELGDSALYFCASSLSGGLEAQYFGPGTRLTVL.

A few counts support this clone. This chain joins TRBV5-1 and TRBJ2-1, with D perhaps matching TRBD2 (6 bases). With 2 bases removed from V and 4 bases from J, the gap between germline ends came to 10 bases. Germline lookup yields CDR1 SGHRS and CDR2 YFSETQ. This CDR3 has 14 residues. The CDR3 region is CASSFLGRYNEQFF. For the CDR3, the DNA is TGCGCCAGCAGCTTCCTTGGGAGGTACAATGAGCAGTTCTTC.

The chain has TRBV15 and TRBJ2-5; maybe TRBD2 (5 bases). The CDR3 has 16 amino acids. Germline-derived CDR1 and CDR2 are LNHNV and YYDKDF (reference sequence). Trimming removed 0 bases from V and 5 bases from J, with 16 bases in between. CDR3 residues: CATSRDVVGLRETQYF. DNA for the CDR3: TGTGCCACCAGCAGAGATGTTGTCGGACTGAGGGAGACCCAGTACTTC.

The V and J genes are TRBV7-6 and TRBJ2-3; D is perhaps TRBD2 (6 bases). From germline, CDR1 is SGHVS and CDR2 FNYEAQ. V was clipped by 4 bases and J by 0 bases, with 8 bases between them. The CDR3 covers 14 residues. The CDR3 is CASSYSGSTDTQYF. In DNA, the CDR3 is TGTGCCAGCAGCTACAGCGGGAGCACAGATACGCAGTATTTT.

The J gene is TRBJ1-6, the V gene TRBV7-8; D gene ambiguous. The CDR3 runs 15 residues. Germline assignment: CDR1 SGHVS and CDR2 FQNEAQ. The ends were cut back, 0 bases at V and 6 bases at J, with 9 bases in the middle. This CDR3 reads CASSLAVGPNSPLHF. CDR3 DNA sequence: TGTGCCAGCAGCTTAGCGGTCGGTCCTAATTCACCCCTCCACTTT.

The chain couples TRBV5-5 to TRBJ2-5; perhaps TRBD1 as D (6 bases). This CDR3 region has 14 residues. The ends were cut back, 3 bases at V and 5 bases at J, with 14 bases in the middle. The germline V gene encodes CDR1 SGHKS and CDR2 YYEKEE (reference sequence). For the CDR3, the DNA is TGTGCCAGCAGCTCCAAACAGGGAGTGGAGACCCAGTACTTC. This codes for CASSSKQGVETQYF.

This clone was counted many times. The rearrangement uses TRBV5-4 and TRBJ1-1; no definite D call. Germline V gene sequence: CDR1 SGHNT, CDR2 YYREEE (reference sequence). V lost 4 bases to trimming and J lost 4 bases, with 14 bases between them. The CDR3 consists of 14 residues. The CDR3 here is CASSGRAAGTEAFF. The CDR3 DNA follows: TGTGCCAGCAGCGGGAGGGCCGCGGGCACTGAAGCTTTCTTT.

The chain joins TRBV5-4 to TRBJ2-5; tentative D call: TRBD1 (6 bases). Per the germline V gene, CDR1 is SGHNT and CDR2 is YYREEE (reference sequence). V lost 3 bases and J 6 bases, leaving 12 bases between the germline ends. CDR3 length equals 13 residues. CDR3 sequence: CASSSRDIKTQYF. DNA for the CDR3: TGTGCCAGCAGCTCCCGGGACATAAAGACCCAGTACTTC.

The chain links TRBV9 to TRBJ2-3, with 14 bases lining up with TRBD2. Germline CDR1 is SGDLS and CDR2 is YYNGEE. V gave up 5 bases and J gave up 0 bases; unmatched junction bases: 11. The CDR3 is made up of 19 amino acids. The CDR3 nucleotides read TGTGCCAGCAGTTTGGACGGACTAGCGGGAGGTTCTAGCACAGATACGCAGTATTTT. Translating it yields CASSLDGLAGGSSTDTQYF.

This clone occurred once. V gene TRBV7-2 combines with J gene TRBJ2-5; D is possibly TRBD1 (5 bases). The CDR3 sequence is 15 residues long. CDR1 is SGHTA and CDR2 is FQGNSA in the germline V gene. V shed 5 bases and J shed 1 base, with 14 bases lying between them. Written as DNA, the CDR3 is TGTGCCAGCAGCGTCGTCTTGGGGCGCCAAGAGACCCAGTACTTC. Translating gives CASSVVLGRQETQYF.

In its sample, this clone was seen a few times. The gene calls are TRBV28 and TRBJ2-3; 10 bases agree with TRBD2. Trimming removed 4 bases from V and 3 bases from J; junction bases left unmatched: 4. Germline loops: CDR1 MDHEN, CDR2 SYDVKM. The CDR3 is made up of 15 amino acids. CDR3 amino acids: CASSSTSGNTDTQYF. Here the CDR3 DNA reads TGTGCCAGCAGTTCTACTAGCGGGAATACAGATACGCAGTATTTT.

V is TRBV5-4 and J is TRBJ2-7, with TRBD1 matching over 10 bases. In germline, CDR1 is SGHNT, CDR2 YYREEE (reference sequence). The CDR3 has 14 residues. V lost 3 bases to trimming and J lost 6 bases; unmatched junction nucleotides: 6. CDR3 nucleotide sequence: TGTGCCAGCAGCTCGGGACAGGGGAGGGGCGAGCAGTACTTC. Translation: CASSSGQGRGEQYF.

This chain connects TRBV15 to TRBJ2-6, with a possible D match to TRBD1 (5 bases). This CDR3 contains 16 residues. Trimming removed 1 base from V and 2 bases from J, with 9 bases in between. Germline values: CDR1 LNHNV, CDR2 YYDKDF (reference sequence). The CDR3 reads CATSRVKGTGANVLTF. The CDR3 DNA reads TGTGCCACCAGCAGAGTGAAGGGGACTGGGGCCAACGTCCTGACTTTC.

J is TRBJ1-3 and V is TRBV11-2; a possible D gene is TRBD1 (6 bases). In germline, CDR1 is SGHAT, CDR2 FQNNGV. The CDR3 consists of 16 residues. V gave up 1 base and J gave up 2 bases, with 12 bases separating them. DNA of the CDR3: TGTGCCAGCAGCTTAGTAGCCCAGGGGCCTGGAAACACCATATATTTT. This sequence encodes CASSLVAQGPGNTIYF.

This chain links TRBV4-1 with TRBJ2-3; D gene unclear. The CDR3 covers 16 residues. Germline-derived CDR1 and CDR2 are MGHRA and YSYEKL. V dropped 0 bases and J dropped 0 bases, with 10 bases sitting between them. The CDR3 sequence is CASSQDVGGSTDTQYF. The CDR3 coding sequence is TGCGCCAGCAGCCAAGATGTAGGCGGTAGCACAGATACGCAGTATTTT.

This clone has just one count. The chain recombines TRBV14 with TRBJ2-1, with a weak D call TRBD2 (6 bases). CDR3 length: 14 residues. Trimming shortened V by 3 bases and J by 9 bases, and 15 bases separated the two germline ends. Germline values: CDR1 SGHDN, CDR2 FVKESK. In DNA, the CDR3 is TGTGCCAGCAGCCACAGCGGGCTAAGGGGTGAGCAGTTCTTC. Encoded protein: CASSHSGLRGEQFF.

This chain connects TRBV7-2 to TRBJ2-5; D perhaps matches TRBD1 (6 bases). V was cut by 0 bases and J by 5 bases, with 16 bases left in between. This CDR3 is 16 amino acids long. In germline, CDR1 is SGHTA, CDR2 FQGNSA. The CDR3 loop reads CASSLAGAAARETQYF. The CDR3 DNA sequence: TGTGCCAGCAGCTTAGCGGGGGCAGCTGCAAGGGAGACCCAGTACTTC. Together with reference TRBV7-2 and TRBJ2-5, the CDR3 gives the full variable domain: GAGVSQSPSNKVTEKGKDVELRCDPISGHTALYWYRQSLGQGLEFLIYFQGNSAPDKSGLPSDRFSAERTGGSVSTLTIQRTQQEDSAVYLCASSLAGAAARETQYFGPGTRLLVL.

V is TRBV18 and J is TRBJ1-1; a weak D match, TRBD1 (6 bases). The V end lost 6 bases, the J end lost 0 bases, and 17 bases lay between the germline ends. Germline CDR1 is KGHSH and CDR2 is LQKENI. The CDR3 runs to 16 residues. The CDR3 region has the DNA TGTGCCAGCTCTTACTCGACAGGTCCTATGAACACTGAAGCTTTCTTT. This gives the protein CASSYSTGPMNTEAFF.

There are a few counts of this clone. This chain joins TRBV29-1 and TRBJ2-7; 7 positions match TRBD1. Germline V gene lookup returns CDR1 SQVTM and CDR2 ANQGSEA. The V segment lost 5 bases and the J segment 3 bases; nucleotides outside the gene matches: 10. The CDR3 runs 14 residues. For the CDR3, the DNA is TGCAGCGTTTCTTCGACAGGGAAAAACTACGAGCAGTACTTC. This codes for CSVSSTGKNYEQYF.

V gene TRBV5-4 combines with J gene TRBJ2-5; possibly TRBD1 for D (5 bases). Germline CDR1 reads SGHNT; CDR2 reads YYREEE (reference sequence). V was cut by 2 bases and J by 1 base, with 12 bases left in between. The CDR3 length is 15 residues. As DNA, the CDR3 is TGTGCCAGCAGCTTAGTTGGGGCGTCCCAAGAGACCCAGTACTTC. Translation gives CASSLVGASQETQYF.

This chain joins TRBV11-3 and TRBJ2-7; TRBD2 matches 11 bases. Germline lookup yields CDR1 SGHNT and CDR2 YENEEA. J was trimmed by 4 bases and V by 7 bases; bases with no gene match: 12. This CDR3 contains 16 residues. The CDR3 DNA reads as TGTGCCAGCAACATGCCCGGCACTAGCGGGGGATACGAGCAGTACTTC. Translating it yields CASNMPGTSGGYEQYF.

The chain is built from TRBV19 and TRBJ2-2; D is unresolved. The CDR3 has 14 amino acids. V gave up 1 base and J gave up 1 base, with 4 bases separating them. The germline V gene encodes CDR1 LNHDA and CDR2 SQIVND (reference sequence). The CDR3 sequence: CASSIVRNTGELFF. The DNA of the CDR3 is TGTGCCAGTAGTATAGTGCGGAACACCGGGGAGCTGTTTTTT.

This clone was seen a few times. J is TRBJ2-7 and V is TRBV27, with 7 bases aligning to TRBD2. J gave up 2 bases and V 8 bases, and 6 bases lay outside the gene matches. This CDR3 contains 13 residues. Looked up from germline, CDR1 is MNHEY and CDR2 is SMNVEV (reference sequence). CDR3 in DNA: TGTGCCAGCCGGGGGGACGGACCCTACGAGCAGTACTTC. This codes for CASRGDGPYEQYF.

The chain combines TRBV7-2 with TRBJ2-5, with D perhaps matching TRBD2 (5 bases). Germline V gene sequence: CDR1 SGHTA, CDR2 FQGNSA. This CDR3 is built from 13 residues. Trimming took off 5 bases at V and 5 bases at J, with 12 bases between the two ends. CDR3 in amino acids: CASSRSGMETQYF. The CDR3 DNA follows: TGTGCCAGCAGCCGGTCCGGGATGGAGACCCAGTACTTC.

This clone was picked up a small number of times. The CDR3 is CASGRGRNTEAFF. The CDR3, as DNA: TGTGCCAGCGGAAGGGGCCGGAACACTGAAGCTTTCTTT. This chain uses TRBV6-5 with TRBJ1-1; perhaps TRBD1 as D (5 bases). This CDR3 is built from 13 residues. Trimming left V 8 bases short and J 1 base short, with 11 bases between. Germline V gene sequence: CDR1 MNHEY, CDR2 SVGAGI.

The chain couples TRBV28 to TRBJ1-1, with D perhaps TRBD1 (5 bases). The germline V gene encodes CDR1 MDHEN and CDR2 SYDVKM. Trimming pared 2 bases from V and 4 bases from J, leaving 11 bases between. CDR3 length equals 14 residues. For the CDR3, the DNA is TGTGCCAGCAGTTTACAGGGAAGGGGCACTGAAGCTTTCTTT. It specifies CASSLQGRGTEAFF.